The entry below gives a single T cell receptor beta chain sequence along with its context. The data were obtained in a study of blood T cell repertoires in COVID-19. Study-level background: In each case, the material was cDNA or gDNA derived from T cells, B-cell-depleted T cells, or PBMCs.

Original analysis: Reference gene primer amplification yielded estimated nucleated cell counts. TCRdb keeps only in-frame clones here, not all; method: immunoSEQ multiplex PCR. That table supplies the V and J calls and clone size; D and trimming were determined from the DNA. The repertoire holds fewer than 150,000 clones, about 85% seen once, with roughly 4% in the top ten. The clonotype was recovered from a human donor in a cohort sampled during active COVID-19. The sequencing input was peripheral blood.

The CDR3 bases are TGTGCCAGCAGCATTGGACAAGGAGGGACCGGGGAGCTGTTTTTT. This sequence encodes CASSIGQGGTGELFF. This chain joins TRBV7-7 and TRBJ2-2, with D possibly being TRBD2 (6 bases). The CDR3 has 15 residues. Germline V gene lookup returns CDR1 SSHAT and CDR2 FNYEAQ (reference sequence). V was pared by 5 bases and J by 5 bases, with 15 bases between.